One sample yielded the 20 T cell receptor beta chains listed below, sequenced in a study of T cells in tuberculosis. TCRdb's copy holds only in-frame clones and misses some; the assay was immunoSEQ multiplex PCR. The sample lists about 7,700 clones, 95% seen once, with around a tenth in the top ten. Input material: PBMCs. Source of these receptors: an adult with tuberculosis.

This sequence joins TRBV6-5 and TRBJ2-3; perhaps TRBD2 as D (6 bases). The germline gives CDR1 MNHEY, CDR2 SVGAGI. Deletions cut 0 bases from V and 3 bases from J, with 10 bases between. This CDR3 is 15 amino acids long. The CDR3 is CASSYSTSGTDTQYF. CDR3 nucleotide sequence: TGTGCCAGCAGTTACTCGACGAGCGGGACAGATACGCAGTATTTT.

The rearrangement links TRBV14 to TRBJ2-2; TRBD2 matches at 7 bases. This CDR3 has 17 residues. The trim removed 0 bases at V and 5 bases at J, leaving 9 bases unmatched. Germline lookup yields CDR1 SGHDN and CDR2 FVKESK. CDR3 in DNA: TGTGCCAGCAGCCAAGAACTCCGCGGGAGCAGGACCGGGGAGCTGTTTTTT. It is translated as CASSQELRGSRTGELFF.

V gene TRBV28 combines with J gene TRBJ1-3; D remains unclear. Germline CDR1 and CDR2: MDHEN and SYDVKM. V was cut by 4 bases and J by 0 bases, with 13 bases left in between. CDR3 length: 16 residues. The CDR3 nucleotides read TGTGCCAGCAGTTCCGATCTAAGACACTCTGGAAACACCATATATTTT. This encodes CASSSDLRHSGNTIYF.

The chain employs TRBV30 and TRBJ1-4; D remains unclear. V shed 4 bases and J shed 1 base, with 10 bases lying between them. CDR3 length: 14 amino acids. In germline, CDR1 is GTSNPN, CDR2 SVGIG (reference sequence). The CDR3 nucleotides read TGTGCCTGGAATATGGGGAGAACTAATGAAAAACTGTTTTTT. Amino acid sequence: CAWNMGRTNEKLFF.

The J gene is TRBJ1-2, the V gene TRBV6-4, with 9 bases aligning to TRBD1. Germline assignment: CDR1 MRHNA and CDR2 SNTAGT. J gave up 9 bases and V 2 bases, and 7 bases lay outside the gene matches. This CDR3 has 14 amino acids. CDR3 amino acids: CASSDGTGWLSYTF. CDR3 sequence (DNA): TGTGCCAGCAGTGACGGGACAGGGTGGTTGAGCTACACCTTC.

The chain recombines TRBV2 with TRBJ1-1; maybe TRBD1 (5 bases). Trimming cost V 8 bases and J 0 bases, with 10 bases left between them. CDR3 size: 13 residues. Germline V lookup: CDR1 SNHLY, CDR2 FYNNEI. In nucleotides, the CDR3 is TGTGCCAGCGGGGGGTGGGTGAACACTGAAGCTTTCTTT. Protein: CASGGWVNTEAFF.

This sequence joins TRBV7-3 and TRBJ1-1, with D maybe TRBD1 (6 bases). The V gene's germline CDR1 is SGHTA and CDR2 FQGTGA. The CDR3 totals 13 residues. The V and J ends lost 5 bases and 0 bases respectively, with 7 bases between them. The CDR3: CASSRTVNTEAFF. The CDR3 DNA follows: TGTGCCAGCAGCCGGACAGTGAACACTGAAGCTTTCTTT. The full variable domain, rest sourced from reference TRBV7-3 and TRBJ1-1, is GAGVSQTPSNKVTEKGKYVELRCDPISGHTALYWYRQSLGQGPEFLIYFQGTGAADDSGLPNDRFFAVRPEGSVSTLKIQRTERGDSAVYLCASSRTVNTEAFFGQGTRLTVV.

The chain uses TRBV30 and TRBJ1-1; 8 nucleotides align to TRBD1. Germline CDR1 and CDR2: GTSNPN and SVGIG (reference sequence). The junction had 5 bases not matched to a gene; V was cut back by 4 bases and J by 4 bases. The CDR3 covers 13 residues. CDR3 DNA: TGTGCCTGGATTGGGACAGGCGGCACTGAAGCTTTCTTT. This encodes CAWIGTGGTEAFF. Complete variable domain (other parts from reference TRBV30 and TRBJ1-1): SQTIHQWPATLVQPVGSPLSLECTVEGTSNPNLYWYRQAAGRGLQLLFYSVGIGQISSEVPQNLSASRPQDRQFILSSKKLLLSDSGFYLCAWIGTGGTEAFFGQGTRLTVV.

A single count supports this clone. The chain links TRBV11-2 to TRBJ2-5; 11 bases are shared with TRBD2. The germline gives CDR1 SGHAT, CDR2 FQNNGV. The CDR3 covers 16 residues. Losses at the gene ends were 1 base for V and 2 bases for J; bases not matched to a gene: 3. CDR3 residues: CASSLGLAGPQETQYF. DNA of the CDR3: TGTGCCAGCAGCTTAGGACTAGCGGGACCACAAGAGACCCAGTACTTC.

The chain recombines TRBV5-1 with TRBJ2-7; 10 bases map to TRBD1. With 1 base clipped from V and 3 bases from J, the junction kept 4 bases outside the gene matches. The length of the CDR3 is 15 residues. Germline V gives CDR1 SGHRS, CDR2 YFSETQ. CDR3 residues: CASSLTGTGDYEQYF. CDR3 coding DNA: TGCGCCAGCAGCTTGACCGGGACAGGGGACTACGAGCAGTACTTC.

The chain employs TRBV6-1 and TRBJ2-5; TRBD1 is a possible D gene (5 bases). Germline CDR1 and CDR2: MNHNS and SASEGT. The CDR3 totals 15 residues. Trimming took 6 bases from V and 1 from J, leaving 15 bases between them. The CDR3 region is CASSLERGSQETQYF. CDR3 coding DNA: TGTGCCAGCAGCCTTGAAAGGGGTAGCCAAGAGACCCAGTACTTC.

The CDR3 region has the DNA TGTGCCAGTAGTATTATGGCAGGGGGCGGGGGCACAGATACGCAGTATTTT. This sequence encodes CASSIMAGGGGTDTQYF. V gene TRBV19 combines with J gene TRBJ2-3; 8 bases are a match to TRBD1. The CDR3 contains 17 residues. The germline gives CDR1 LNHDA, CDR2 SQIVND (reference sequence). The V and J ends lost 3 bases and 1 base, in that order; junction bases with no gene match: 9.

The V call is TRBV5-1, the J call TRBJ1-2; 8 nucleotides match TRBD1. Germline V gives CDR1 SGHRS, CDR2 YFSETQ. The CDR3 sequence is 14 residues long. V gave up 3 bases and J gave up 6 bases; unmatched junction bases: 7. DNA for the CDR3: TGCGCCAGCAGCTCGAGAGACAGGGGAGATGGCTACACCTTC. Translated, it gives CASSSRDRGDGYTF.

V is TRBV27 and J is TRBJ1-2; 7 bases are shared with TRBD1. Losses at the gene ends were 3 bases for V and 4 bases for J; bases not matched to a gene: 8. The CDR3 is 15 amino acids. Germline V gene data show CDR1 as MNHEY and CDR2 as SMNVEV (reference sequence). In DNA, the CDR3 is TGTGCCAGCAGTTTCACAGGGGAGCCTCCCTATGGCTACACCTTC. It encodes CASSFTGEPPYGYTF.

This chain joins TRBV11-2 and TRBJ1-2, with 9 positions matching TRBD1. The J segment lost 8 bases and the V segment lost 5 bases, leaving 9 bases of the junction unmatched. Germline CDR1 SGHAT, CDR2 FQNNGV. This CDR3 is 14 amino acids long. CDR3 region: CASSKPGQGLGYTF. The CDR3 nucleotides are TGTGCCAGCAGCAAACCGGGACAGGGCTTAGGCTACACCTTC.

This clone came up once. V is TRBV11-1 and J is TRBJ2-5, with 10 bases fitting TRBD2. After removal of 5 bases from V and 5 bases from J, the junction contained 5 bases not matched to a gene. CDR3 size: 14 residues. Per germline, CDR1 SGHAT and CDR2 FQDESV (reference sequence). The chain's CDR3 is CASSQRGGRETQYF. As DNA, the CDR3 is TGTGCCAGCAGCCAGCGGGGGGGCAGGGAGACCCAGTACTTC.

V and J are TRBV29-1 and TRBJ2-5; D is perhaps TRBD2 (6 bases). V was pared by 7 bases and J by 5 bases, with 17 bases between. The CDR3 is 13 amino acids. Germline lookup yields CDR1 SQVTM and CDR2 ANQGSEA. The CDR3 reads CSGNRDLVETQYF. For the CDR3, the DNA is TGCAGCGGGAACCGGGACTTGGTGGAGACCCAGTACTTC.

The chain combines TRBV27 with TRBJ1-2; tentatively, D is TRBD1 (6 bases). The germline V gene encodes CDR1 MNHEY and CDR2 SMNVEV (reference sequence). This CDR3 is built from 15 residues. Trimming stripped 2 bases from V and 6 bases from J, with 16 bases between. Written as DNA, the CDR3 is TGTGCCAGCAGTTTAATAGGGGGGGTGGGGAATGGCTACACCTTC. Its translation: CASSLIGGVGNGYTF.

The V and J genes are TRBV19 and TRBJ1-1; TRBD1 is a possible D gene (5 bases). This CDR3 is built from 13 residues. Trimming cost V 3 bases and J 6 bases, with 11 bases left between them. Germline V gives CDR1 LNHDA, CDR2 SQIVND (reference sequence). The CDR3 coding sequence is TGTGCCAGTAGTATTGGACAAATCCCTGAAGCTTTCTTT. Protein product: CASSIGQIPEAFF.

V usage is TRBV11-2 and J usage is TRBJ1-4; unclear D gene. This CDR3 contains 15 residues. V shed 5 bases and J shed 8 bases, with 18 bases lying between them. Germline V gene data show CDR1 as SGHAT and CDR2 as FQNNGV. The chain's CDR3 is CASSPEGSMVEKLFF. Written as DNA, the CDR3 is TGTGCCAGCAGCCCGGAAGGGAGTATGGTGGAAAAACTGTTTTTT.